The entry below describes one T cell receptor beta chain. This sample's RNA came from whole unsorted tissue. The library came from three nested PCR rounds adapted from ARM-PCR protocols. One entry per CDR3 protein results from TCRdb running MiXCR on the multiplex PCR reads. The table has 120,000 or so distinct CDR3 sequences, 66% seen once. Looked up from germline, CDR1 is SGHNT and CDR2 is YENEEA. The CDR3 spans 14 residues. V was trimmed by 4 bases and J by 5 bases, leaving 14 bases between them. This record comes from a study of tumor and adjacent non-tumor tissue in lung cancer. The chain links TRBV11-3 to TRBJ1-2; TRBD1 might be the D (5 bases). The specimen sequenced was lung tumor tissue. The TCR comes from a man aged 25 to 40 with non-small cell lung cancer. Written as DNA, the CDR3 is TGTGCCAGCAGCTCAACGGGGGACGGATATGGCTACACCTTC. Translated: CASSSTGDGYGYTF.